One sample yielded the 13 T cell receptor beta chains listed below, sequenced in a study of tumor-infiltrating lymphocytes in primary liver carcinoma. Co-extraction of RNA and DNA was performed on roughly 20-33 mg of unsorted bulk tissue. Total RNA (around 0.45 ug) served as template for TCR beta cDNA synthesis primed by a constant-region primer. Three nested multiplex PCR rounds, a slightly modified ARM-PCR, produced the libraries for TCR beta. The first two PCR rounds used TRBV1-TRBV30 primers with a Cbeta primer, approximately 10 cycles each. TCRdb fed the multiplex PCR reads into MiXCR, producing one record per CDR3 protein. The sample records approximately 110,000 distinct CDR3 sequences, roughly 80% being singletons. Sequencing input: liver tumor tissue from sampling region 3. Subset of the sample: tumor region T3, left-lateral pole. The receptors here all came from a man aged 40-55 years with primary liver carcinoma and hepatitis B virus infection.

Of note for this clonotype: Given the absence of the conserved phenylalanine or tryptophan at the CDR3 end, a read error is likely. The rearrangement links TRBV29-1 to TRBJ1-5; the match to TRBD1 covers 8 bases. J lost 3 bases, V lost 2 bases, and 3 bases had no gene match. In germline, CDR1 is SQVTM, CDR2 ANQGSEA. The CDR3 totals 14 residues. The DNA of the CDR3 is TGCAGCGTTGAACGGACAGGGACCAATCAGCCCCAGCATTCT. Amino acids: CSVERTGTNQPQHS.

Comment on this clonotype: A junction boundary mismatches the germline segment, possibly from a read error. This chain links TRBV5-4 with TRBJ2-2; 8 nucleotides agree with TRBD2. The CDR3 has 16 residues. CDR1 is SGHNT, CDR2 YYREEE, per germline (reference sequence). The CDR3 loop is CASCAGLGANTGELSF. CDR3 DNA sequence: TGTGCCAGCTGCGCGGGACTAGGGGCGAACACCGGGGAGCTGTCTTTC.

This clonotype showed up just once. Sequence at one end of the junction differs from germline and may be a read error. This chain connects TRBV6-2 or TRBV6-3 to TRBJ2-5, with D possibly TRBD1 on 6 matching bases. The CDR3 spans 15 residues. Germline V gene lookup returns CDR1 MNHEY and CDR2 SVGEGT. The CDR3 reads CTSSPDLGGQETQYF. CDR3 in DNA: TGTACCAGCAGTCCCGACCTAGGGGGCCAAGAGACCCAGTACTTC.

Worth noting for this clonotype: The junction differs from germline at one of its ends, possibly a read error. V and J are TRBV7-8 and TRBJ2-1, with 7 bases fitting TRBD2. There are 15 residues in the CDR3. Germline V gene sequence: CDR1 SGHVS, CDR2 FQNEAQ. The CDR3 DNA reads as TGTGCCAGTAGCCCAGAGCGGGGCTCATACAATGAGCAGTTATTC. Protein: CASSPERGSYNEQLF.

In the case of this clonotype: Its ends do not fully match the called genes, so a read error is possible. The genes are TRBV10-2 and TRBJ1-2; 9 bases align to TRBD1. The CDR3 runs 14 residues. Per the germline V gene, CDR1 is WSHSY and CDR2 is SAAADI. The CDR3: CTSSVQGANYGYTF. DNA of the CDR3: TGCACCAGCAGTGTACAGGGGGCAAACTATGGCTACACCTTC.

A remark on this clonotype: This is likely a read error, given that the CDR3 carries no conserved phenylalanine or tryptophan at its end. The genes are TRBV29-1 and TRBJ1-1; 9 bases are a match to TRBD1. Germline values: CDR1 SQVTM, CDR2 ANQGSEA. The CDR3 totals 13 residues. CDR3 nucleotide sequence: TGCAGTGCCCAACAGGGGGCGAGAACTGGAGCTTTCTAT. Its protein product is CSAQQGARTGAFY.

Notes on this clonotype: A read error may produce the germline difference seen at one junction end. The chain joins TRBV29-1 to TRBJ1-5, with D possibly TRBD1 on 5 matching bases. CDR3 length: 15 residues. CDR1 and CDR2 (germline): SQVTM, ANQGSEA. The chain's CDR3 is CSVAITGNCNQSQHF. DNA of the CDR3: TGCAGCGTTGCGATTACAGGTAATTGCAATCAGTCCCAGCATTTT.

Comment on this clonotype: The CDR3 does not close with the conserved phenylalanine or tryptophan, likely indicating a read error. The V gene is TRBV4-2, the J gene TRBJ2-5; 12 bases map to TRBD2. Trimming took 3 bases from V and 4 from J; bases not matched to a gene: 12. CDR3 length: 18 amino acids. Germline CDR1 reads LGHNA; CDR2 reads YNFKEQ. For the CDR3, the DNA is TGTGCCAGCAGCCAGGATCTAGCGGGAGGGCGAATTATAGAGACCCAGTACTTA. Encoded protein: CASSQDLAGGRIIETQYL.

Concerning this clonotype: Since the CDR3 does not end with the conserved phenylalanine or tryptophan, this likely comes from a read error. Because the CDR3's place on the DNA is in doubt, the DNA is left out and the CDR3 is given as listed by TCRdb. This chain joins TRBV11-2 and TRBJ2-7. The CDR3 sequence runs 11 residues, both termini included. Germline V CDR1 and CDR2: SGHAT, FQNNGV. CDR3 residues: CAGSLSYERYY.

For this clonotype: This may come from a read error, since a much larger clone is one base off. This CDR3 is CASRLRTGGYNEQFF. The CDR3 DNA follows: TGTGCCAGCAGGTTAAGGACAGGGGGTTACAATGAGCAGTTCTTC. The chain employs TRBV7-6 and TRBJ2-1, with 10 nucleotides matching TRBD1. The CDR3 runs to 15 residues. Germline values: CDR1 SGHVS, CDR2 FNYEAQ. With 6 bases clipped from V and 4 bases from J, the junction kept 6 bases outside the gene matches.

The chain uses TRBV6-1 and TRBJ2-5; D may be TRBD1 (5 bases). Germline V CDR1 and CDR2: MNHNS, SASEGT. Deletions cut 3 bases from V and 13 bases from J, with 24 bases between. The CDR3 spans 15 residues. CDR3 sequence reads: CASSDPRQWVRALYF. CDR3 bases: TGTGCCAGCAGTGATCCCCGACAGTGGGTAAGGGCCCTGTACTTC.

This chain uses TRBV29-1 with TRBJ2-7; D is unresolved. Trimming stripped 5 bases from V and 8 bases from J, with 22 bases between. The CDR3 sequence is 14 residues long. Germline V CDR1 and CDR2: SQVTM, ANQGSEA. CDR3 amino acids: CSVWTVQTSHKQYF. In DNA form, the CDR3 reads TGCAGCGTTTGGACGGTTCAAACGTCCCACAAGCAGTACTTC.

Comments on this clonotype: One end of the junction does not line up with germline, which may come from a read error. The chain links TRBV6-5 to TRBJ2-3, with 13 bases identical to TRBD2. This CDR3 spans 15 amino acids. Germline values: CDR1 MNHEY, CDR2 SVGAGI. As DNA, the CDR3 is TGTGCCAGCAACCCGGGACTAGCGGGAACAGATAGGCAGTATTTC. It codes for CASNPGLAGTDRQYF.